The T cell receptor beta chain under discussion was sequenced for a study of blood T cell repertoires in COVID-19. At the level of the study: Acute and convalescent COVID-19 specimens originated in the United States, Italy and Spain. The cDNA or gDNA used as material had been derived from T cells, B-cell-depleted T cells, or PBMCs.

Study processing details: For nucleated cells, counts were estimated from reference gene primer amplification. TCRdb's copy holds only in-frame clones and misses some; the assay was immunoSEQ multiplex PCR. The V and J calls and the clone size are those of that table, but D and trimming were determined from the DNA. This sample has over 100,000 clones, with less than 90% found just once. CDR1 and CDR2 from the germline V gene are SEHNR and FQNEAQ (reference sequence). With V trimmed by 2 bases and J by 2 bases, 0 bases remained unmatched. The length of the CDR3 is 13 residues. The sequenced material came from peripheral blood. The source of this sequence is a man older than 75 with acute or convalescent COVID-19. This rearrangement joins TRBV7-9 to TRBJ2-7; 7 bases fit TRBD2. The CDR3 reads CASSLSGTYEQYF. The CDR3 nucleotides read TGTGCCAGCAGCTTAAGCGGGACCTACGAGCAGTACTTC.